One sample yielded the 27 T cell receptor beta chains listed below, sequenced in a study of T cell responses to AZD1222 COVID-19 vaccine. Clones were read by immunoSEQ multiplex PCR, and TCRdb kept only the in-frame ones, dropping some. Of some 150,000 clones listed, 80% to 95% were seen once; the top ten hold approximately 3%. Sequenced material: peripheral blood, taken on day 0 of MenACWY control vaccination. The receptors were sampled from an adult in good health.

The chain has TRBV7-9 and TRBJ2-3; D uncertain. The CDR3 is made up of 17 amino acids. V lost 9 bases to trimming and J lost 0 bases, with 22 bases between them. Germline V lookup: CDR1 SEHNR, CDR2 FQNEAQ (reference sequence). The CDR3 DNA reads TGTGCCAGTGCTCGGCGCGGTGGGTTGACTAGCACAGATACGCAGTATTTT. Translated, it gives CASARRGGLTSTDTQYF.

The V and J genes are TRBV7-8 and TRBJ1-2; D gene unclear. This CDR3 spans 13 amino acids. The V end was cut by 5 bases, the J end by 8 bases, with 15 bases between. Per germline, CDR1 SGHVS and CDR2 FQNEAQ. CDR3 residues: CASSLHREKGYTF. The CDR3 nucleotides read TGTGCCAGCAGCCTCCACCGGGAGAAGGGCTACACCTTC.

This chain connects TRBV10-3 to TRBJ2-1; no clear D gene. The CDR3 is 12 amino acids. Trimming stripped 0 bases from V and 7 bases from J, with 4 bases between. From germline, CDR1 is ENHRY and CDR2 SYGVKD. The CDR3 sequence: CAISESLNEQFF. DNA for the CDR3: TGTGCCATCAGTGAGTCGTTAAATGAGCAGTTCTTC.

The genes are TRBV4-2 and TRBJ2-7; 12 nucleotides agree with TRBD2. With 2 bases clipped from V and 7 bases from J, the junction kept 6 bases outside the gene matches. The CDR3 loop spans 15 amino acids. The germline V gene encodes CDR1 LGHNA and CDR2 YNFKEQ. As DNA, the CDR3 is TGTGCCAGCAGCCAAACTAGCGGGAGGTTTGGGGAGCAGTACTTC. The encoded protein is CASSQTSGRFGEQYF.

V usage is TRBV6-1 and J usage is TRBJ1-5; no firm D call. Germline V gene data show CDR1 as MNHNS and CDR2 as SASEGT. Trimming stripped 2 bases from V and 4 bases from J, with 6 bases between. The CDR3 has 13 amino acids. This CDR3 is CASSEILNQPQHF. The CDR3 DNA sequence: TGTGCCAGCAGTGAAATACTAAATCAGCCCCAGCATTTT.

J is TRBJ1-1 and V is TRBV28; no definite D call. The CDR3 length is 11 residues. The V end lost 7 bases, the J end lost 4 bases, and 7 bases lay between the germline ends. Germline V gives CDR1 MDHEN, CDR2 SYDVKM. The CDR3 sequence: CASTSPTEAFF. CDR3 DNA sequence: TGTGCCAGCACCTCCCCCACTGAAGCTTTCTTT.

CDR3: CASTPGGTGGYTF. The CDR3 DNA is TGTGCCAGCACCCCAGGAGGAACCGGCGGCTACACCTTC. The rearrangement links TRBV7-2 to TRBJ1-2; unclear D gene. V was pared by 7 bases and J by 8 bases, with 17 bases between. The CDR3 extends over 13 amino acids. Germline values: CDR1 SGHTA, CDR2 FQGNSA.

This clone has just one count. DNA for the CDR3: TGTGCCAGTAGTTCAGATGGGGGATATGGAAACACCATATATTTT. Its translation is CASSSDGGYGNTIYF. The genes are TRBV19 and TRBJ1-3, with D possibly matching TRBD1 (5 bases). The CDR3 totals 15 residues. CDR1 and CDR2 from the germline V gene are LNHDA and SQIVND (reference sequence). Trimming removed 5 bases from V and 3 bases from J, with 14 bases in between.

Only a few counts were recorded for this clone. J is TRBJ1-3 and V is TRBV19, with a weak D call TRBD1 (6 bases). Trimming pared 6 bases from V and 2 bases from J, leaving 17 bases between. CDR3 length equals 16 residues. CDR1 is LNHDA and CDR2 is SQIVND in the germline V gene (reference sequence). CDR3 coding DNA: TGTGCCAGTAGGCAAACACAGGGAGGAGCTGGAAACACCATATATTTT. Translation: CASRQTQGGAGNTIYF.

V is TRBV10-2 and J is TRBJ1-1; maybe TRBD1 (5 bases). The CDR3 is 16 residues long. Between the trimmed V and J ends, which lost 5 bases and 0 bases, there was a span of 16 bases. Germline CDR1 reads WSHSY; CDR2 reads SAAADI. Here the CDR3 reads CASSWGAGSMNTEAFF. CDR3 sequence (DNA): TGCGCCAGCAGTTGGGGCGCAGGGTCGATGAACACTGAAGCTTTCTTT.

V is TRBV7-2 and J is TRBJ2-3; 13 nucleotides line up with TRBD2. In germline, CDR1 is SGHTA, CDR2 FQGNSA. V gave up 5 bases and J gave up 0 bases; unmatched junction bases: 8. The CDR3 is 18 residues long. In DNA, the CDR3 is TGTGCCAGCAGCCGGACCGGGACTAGCGGGGTTAGCACAGATACGCAGTATTTT. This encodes CASSRTGTSGVSTDTQYF.

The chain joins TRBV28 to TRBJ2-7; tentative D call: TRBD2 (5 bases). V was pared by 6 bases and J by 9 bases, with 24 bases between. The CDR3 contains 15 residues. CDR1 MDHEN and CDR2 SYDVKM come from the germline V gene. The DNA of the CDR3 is TGTGCCAGCAGAAACCTATATTACGGGGATATGCGGCAGTACTTC. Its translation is CASRNLYYGDMRQYF. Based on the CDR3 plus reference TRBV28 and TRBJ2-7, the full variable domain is DVKVTQSSRYLVKRTGEKVFLECVQDMDHENMFWYRQDPGLGLRLIYFSYDVKMKEKGDIPEGYSVSREKKERFSLILESASTNQTSMYLCASRNLYYGDMRQYFGPGTRLTVT.

CDR3 in amino acids: CASSQGGTRYEQYF. CDR3 sequence (DNA): TGTGCCAGCAGCCAAGGGGGGACTCGGTACGAGCAGTACTTC. The chain uses TRBV3-1 (or the pseudogene TRBV3-2) and TRBJ2-7; a possible D gene is TRBD2 (6 bases). This CDR3 region has 14 residues. From germline, CDR1 is LGHDT and CDR2 YNNKEL (reference sequence). V was clipped by 1 base and J by 4 bases, with 11 bases between them.

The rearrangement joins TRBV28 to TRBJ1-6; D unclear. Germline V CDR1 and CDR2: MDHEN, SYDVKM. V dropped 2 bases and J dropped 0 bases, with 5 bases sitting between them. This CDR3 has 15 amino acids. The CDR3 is CASSLPSSYNSPLHF. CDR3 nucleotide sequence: TGTGCCAGCAGTTTACCGAGCTCCTATAATTCACCCCTCCACTTT.

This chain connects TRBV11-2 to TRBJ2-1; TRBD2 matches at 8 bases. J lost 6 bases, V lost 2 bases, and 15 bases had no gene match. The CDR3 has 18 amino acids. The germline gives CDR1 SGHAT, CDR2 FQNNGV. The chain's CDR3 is CASSLLPRGGTSGNEQFF. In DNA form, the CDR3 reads TGTGCCAGCAGCTTACTACCTCGGGGGGGGACGAGTGGCAATGAGCAGTTCTTC.

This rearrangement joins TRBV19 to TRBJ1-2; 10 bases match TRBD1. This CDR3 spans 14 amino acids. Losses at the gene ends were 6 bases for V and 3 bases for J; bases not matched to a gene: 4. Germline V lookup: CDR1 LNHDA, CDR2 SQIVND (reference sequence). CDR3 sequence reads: CASSGDRGHYGYTF. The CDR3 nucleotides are TGTGCCAGTAGCGGGGACAGGGGTCACTATGGCTACACCTTC.

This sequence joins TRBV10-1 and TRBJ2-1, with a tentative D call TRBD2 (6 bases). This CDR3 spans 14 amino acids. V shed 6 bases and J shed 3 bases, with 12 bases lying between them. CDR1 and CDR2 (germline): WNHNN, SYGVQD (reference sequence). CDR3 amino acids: CASSRELGYNEQFF. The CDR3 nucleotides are TGCGCCAGCAGCCGGGAGTTAGGCTACAATGAGCAGTTCTTC.

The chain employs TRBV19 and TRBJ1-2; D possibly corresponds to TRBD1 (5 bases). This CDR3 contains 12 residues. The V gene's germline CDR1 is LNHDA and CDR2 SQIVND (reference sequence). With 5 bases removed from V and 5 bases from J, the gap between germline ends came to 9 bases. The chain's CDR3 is CASSLEGYGYTF. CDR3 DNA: TGTGCCAGTAGTTTGGAGGGGTATGGCTACACCTTC.

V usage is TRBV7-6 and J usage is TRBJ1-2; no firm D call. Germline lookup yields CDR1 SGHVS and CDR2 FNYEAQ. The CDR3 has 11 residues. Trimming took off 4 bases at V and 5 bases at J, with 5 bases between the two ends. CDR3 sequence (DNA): TGTGCCAGCAGCTCGAGTTATGGCTACACCTTC. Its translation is CASSSSYGYTF. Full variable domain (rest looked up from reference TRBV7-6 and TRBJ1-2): GAGVSQSPRYKVTKRGQDVALRCDPISGHVSLYWYRQALGQGPEFLTYFNYEAQQDKSGLPNDRFSAERPEGSISTLTIQRTEQRDSAMYRCASSSSYGYTFGSGTRLTVV.

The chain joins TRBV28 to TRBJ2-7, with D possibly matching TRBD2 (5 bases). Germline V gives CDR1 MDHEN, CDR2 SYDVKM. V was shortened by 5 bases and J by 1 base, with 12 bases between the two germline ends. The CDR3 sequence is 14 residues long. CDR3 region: CASSRNEGSYEQYF. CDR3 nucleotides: TGTGCCAGCAGTCGCAATGAGGGATCCTACGAGCAGTACTTC.

CDR3 nucleotide sequence: TGTGCCAGCAGCGTAGAAGGCAATAAGGGGGGCACTGAAGCTTTCTTT. This translates into CASSVEGNKGGTEAFF. The chain recombines TRBV9 with TRBJ1-1; D may be TRBD1 (6 bases). The germline gives CDR1 SGDLS, CDR2 YYNGEE. Trimming stripped 0 bases from V and 4 bases from J, with 16 bases between. The CDR3 has 16 residues.

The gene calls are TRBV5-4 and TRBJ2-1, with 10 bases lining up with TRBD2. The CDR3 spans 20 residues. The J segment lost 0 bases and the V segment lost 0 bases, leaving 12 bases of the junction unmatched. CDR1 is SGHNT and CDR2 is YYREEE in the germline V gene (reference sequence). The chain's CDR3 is CASSLVFRLAGESSYNEQFF. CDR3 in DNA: TGTGCCAGCAGCTTGGTTTTTCGGCTAGCGGGAGAAAGCTCCTACAATGAGCAGTTCTTC.

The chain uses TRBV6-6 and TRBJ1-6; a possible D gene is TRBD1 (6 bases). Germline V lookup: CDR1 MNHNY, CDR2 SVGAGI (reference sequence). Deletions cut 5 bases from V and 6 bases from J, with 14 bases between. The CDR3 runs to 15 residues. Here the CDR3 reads CASSRDGTPNSPLHF. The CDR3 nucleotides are TGTGCCAGCAGTCGAGACGGGACACCTAATTCACCCCTCCACTTT.

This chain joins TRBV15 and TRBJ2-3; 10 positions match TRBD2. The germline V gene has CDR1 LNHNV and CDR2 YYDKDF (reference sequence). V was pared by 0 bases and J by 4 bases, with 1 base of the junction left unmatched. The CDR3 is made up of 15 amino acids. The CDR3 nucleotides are TGTGCCACCAGCAGAGATAGCGGGGGGTCAGATACGCAGTATTTT. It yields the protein CATSRDSGGSDTQYF.

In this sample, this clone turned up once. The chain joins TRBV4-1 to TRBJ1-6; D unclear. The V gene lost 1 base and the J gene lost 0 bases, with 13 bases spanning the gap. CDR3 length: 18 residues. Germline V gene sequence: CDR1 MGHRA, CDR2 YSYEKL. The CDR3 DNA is TGCGCCAGCAGCCAAGTAGACGCCCCCAGCTCCTATAATTCACCCCTCCACTTT. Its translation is CASSQVDAPSSYNSPLHF.

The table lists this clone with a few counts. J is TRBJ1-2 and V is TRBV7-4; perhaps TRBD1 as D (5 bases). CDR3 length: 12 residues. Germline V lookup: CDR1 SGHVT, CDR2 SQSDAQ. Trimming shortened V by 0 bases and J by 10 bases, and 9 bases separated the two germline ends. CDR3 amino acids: CASSLAGQDYTF. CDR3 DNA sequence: TGTGCCAGCAGCTTAGCGGGGCAGGACTACACCTTC.

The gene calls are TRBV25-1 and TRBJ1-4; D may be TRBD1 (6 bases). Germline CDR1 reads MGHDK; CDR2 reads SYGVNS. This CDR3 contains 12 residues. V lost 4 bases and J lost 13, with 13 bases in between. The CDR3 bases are TGTGCCAGCAGTGCACAGGGATTTCTACTGTTTTTT. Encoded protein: CASSAQGFLLFF.